A single T cell receptor (beta chain) is shown here with its context. The antigen remains unidentified. These data are taken from a study of shared clonotypes between healthy human individuals. For each subset, genomic DNA was distributed in equal portions over several immunoSEQ plates. Method: immunoSEQ multiplex PCR; TCRdb's copy keeps in-frame clones and lacks some. The sample lists approximately 100,000 clones; 67% were seen once. Study results and limitations: It was the few donors that limited the genetic and exposure-history diversity represented.

The TCR was taken from a young man in good health. What was sequenced was memory CD8+ T cells sorted from blood. Subset defined: CD45RO+ cells pooled with CCR7-negative TemRA cells.

The CDR3 here is CATSLGVQGNEQFF. The DNA of the CDR3 is TGTGCCACCAGCTTGGGGGTCCAGGGCAATGAGCAGTTCTTC. The J gene is TRBJ2-1, the V gene TRBV15; D could derive from TRBD1 or TRBD2 (5 bases each). V was shortened by 5 bases and J by 6 bases, with 14 bases between the two germline ends. The CDR3 has 14 amino acids. Germline CDR1 reads LNHNV; CDR2 reads YYDKDF (reference sequence). Full variable domain (remainder filled in from reference TRBV15 and TRBJ2-1): DAMVIQNPRYQVTQFGKPVTLSCSQTLNHNVMYWYQQKSSQAPKLLFHYYDKDFNNEADTPDNFQSRRPNTSFCFLDIRSPGLGDTAMYLCATSLGVQGNEQFFGPGTRLTVL.